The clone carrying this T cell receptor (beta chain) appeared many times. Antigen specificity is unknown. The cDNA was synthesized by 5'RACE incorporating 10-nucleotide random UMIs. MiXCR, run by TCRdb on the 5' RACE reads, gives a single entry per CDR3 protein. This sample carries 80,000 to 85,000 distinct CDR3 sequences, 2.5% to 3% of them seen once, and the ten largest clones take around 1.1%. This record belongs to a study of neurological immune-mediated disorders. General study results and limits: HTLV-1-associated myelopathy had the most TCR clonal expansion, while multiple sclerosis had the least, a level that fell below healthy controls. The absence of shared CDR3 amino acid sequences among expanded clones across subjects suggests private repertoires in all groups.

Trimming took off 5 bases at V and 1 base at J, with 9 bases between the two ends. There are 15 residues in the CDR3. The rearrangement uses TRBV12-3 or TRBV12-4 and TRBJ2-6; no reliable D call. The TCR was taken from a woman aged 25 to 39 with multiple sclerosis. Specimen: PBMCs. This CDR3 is CASSPPKSGANVLTF. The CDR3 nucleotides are TGTGCCAGCAGTCCTCCCAAATCTGGGGCCAACGTCCTGACTTTC.